This TCR beta chain was sequenced in a study of T cell responses to AZD1222 COVID-19 vaccine. Study information: Both about-4-week and about-12-week second-dose recipients were combined.

Trimming took off 7 bases at V and 0 bases at J, with 9 bases between the two ends. CDR1 is MNHEY, CDR2 SVGAGI, per germline. The CDR3 spans 13 residues. The study, taken as a whole, reports: There were vaccine-associated CD4 TCRs across spike, dominant at 160-218 and 743-854.

Some clones are missing from TCRdb's copy, which holds only in-frame ones; the method was immunoSEQ multiplex PCR. Of approximately 150,000 clones in the sample, under 95% were seen once. About this clone itself: As yet, its antigen is unknown.

Sequenced here: peripheral blood, sampled on day 0 of AZD1222 vaccination. This chain links TRBV6-5 with TRBJ1-1; D is unclear. The sequence came from an adult in good health. CDR3 bases: TGTGCCAGCATGAAGGAAATGAACACTGAAGCTTTCTTT. Translation: CASMKEMNTEAFF.